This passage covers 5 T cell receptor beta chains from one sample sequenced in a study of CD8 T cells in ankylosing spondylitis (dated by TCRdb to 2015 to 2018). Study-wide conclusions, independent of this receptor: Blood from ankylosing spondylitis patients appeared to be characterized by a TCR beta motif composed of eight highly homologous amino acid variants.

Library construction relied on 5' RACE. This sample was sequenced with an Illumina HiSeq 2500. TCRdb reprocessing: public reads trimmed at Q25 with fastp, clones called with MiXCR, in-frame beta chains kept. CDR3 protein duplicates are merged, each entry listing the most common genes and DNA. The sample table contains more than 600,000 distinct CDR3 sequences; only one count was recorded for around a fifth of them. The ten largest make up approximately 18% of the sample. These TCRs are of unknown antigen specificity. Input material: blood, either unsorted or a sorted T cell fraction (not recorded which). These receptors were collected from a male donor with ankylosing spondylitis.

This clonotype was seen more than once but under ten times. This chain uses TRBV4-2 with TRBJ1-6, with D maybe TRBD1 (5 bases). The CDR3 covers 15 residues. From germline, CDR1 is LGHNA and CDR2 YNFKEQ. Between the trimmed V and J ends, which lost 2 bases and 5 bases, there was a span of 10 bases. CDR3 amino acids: CASSQQGNNNSPLHF. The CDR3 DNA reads TGTGCCAGCAGCCAACAGGGTAATAATAATTCACCCCTCCACTTT.

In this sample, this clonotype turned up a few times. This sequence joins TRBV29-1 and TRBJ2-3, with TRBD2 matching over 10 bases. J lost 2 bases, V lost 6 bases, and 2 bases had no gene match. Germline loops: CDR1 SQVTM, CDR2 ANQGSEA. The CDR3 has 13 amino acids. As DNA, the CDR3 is TGCAGCGTGGGACTAGCGAACACAGATACGCAGTATTTT. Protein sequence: CSVGLANTDTQYF.

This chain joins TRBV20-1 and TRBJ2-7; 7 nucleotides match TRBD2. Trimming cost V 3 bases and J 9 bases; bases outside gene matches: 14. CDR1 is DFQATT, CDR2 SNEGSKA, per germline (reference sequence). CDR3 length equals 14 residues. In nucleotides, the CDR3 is TGCAGTGCTAGTGAGGGCGGGAGCTCCTGGGGGCAGTACTTC. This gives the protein CSASEGGSSWGQYF.

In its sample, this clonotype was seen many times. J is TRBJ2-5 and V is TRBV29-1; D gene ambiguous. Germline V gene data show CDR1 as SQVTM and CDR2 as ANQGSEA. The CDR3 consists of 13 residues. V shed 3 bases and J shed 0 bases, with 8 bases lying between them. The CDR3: CSVDLLDQETQYF. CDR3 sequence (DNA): TGCAGCGTTGATCTCCTAGACCAAGAGACCCAGTACTTC. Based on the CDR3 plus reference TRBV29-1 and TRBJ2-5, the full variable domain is SAVISQKPSRDICQRGTSLTIQCQVDSQVTMMFWYRQQPGQSLTLIATANQGSEATYESGFVIDKFPISRPNLTFSTLTVSNMSPEDSSIYLCSVDLLDQETQYFGPGTRLLVL.

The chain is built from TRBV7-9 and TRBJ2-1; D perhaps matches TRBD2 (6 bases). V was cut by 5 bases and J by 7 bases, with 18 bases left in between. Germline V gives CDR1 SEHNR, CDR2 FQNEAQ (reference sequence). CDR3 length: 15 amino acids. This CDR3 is CASSPLAAGLNEQFF. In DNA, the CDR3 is TGTGCCAGCAGCCCTTTAGCGGCAGGTTTGAATGAGCAGTTCTTC.